What follows are 20 T cell receptor beta chains derived from one specimen sequenced in a study of PD-1 blockade in mismatch repair-deficient tumors. Profiled with immunoSEQ multiplex PCR; TCRdb holds only in-frame clones, not every one. The sample has some 110,000 clones; more than 60% are singletons. This sample comprised peripheral blood, obtained more than 58 weeks after starting pembrolizumab. The receptors shown here come from an adult with mismatch repair-deficient cancer.

The table lists this clone with a count of one. The rearrangement links TRBV5-4 to TRBJ2-1, with 8 bases fitting TRBD2. CDR3 length equals 17 residues. Trimming removed 4 bases from V and 0 bases from J; junction bases left unmatched: 9. In germline, CDR1 is SGHNT, CDR2 YYREEE (reference sequence). CDR3 coding DNA: TGTGCCAGCAGCCCTACGGGGGCGGGGGGCTCCTACAATGAGCAGTTCTTC. Translating it yields CASSPTGAGGSYNEQFF.

J is TRBJ2-2 and V is TRBV5-4, with 7 bases identical to TRBD1. The CDR3 is 16 amino acids. Germline values: CDR1 SGHNT, CDR2 YYREEE (reference sequence). J was trimmed by 5 bases and V by 0 bases; bases with no gene match: 7. CDR3 nucleotides: TGTGCCAGCAGCTTGGCAGGGGGAAGATCGACCGGGGAGCTGTTTTTT. Encoded protein: CASSLAGGRSTGELFF.

This clone was counted a few times. The chain combines TRBV28 with TRBJ1-2, with D tentatively TRBD1 (5 bases). The CDR3 runs to 13 residues. The V end lost 7 bases, the J end lost 4 bases, and 13 bases lay between the germline ends. CDR1 and CDR2 (germline): MDHEN, SYDVKM. CDR3 sequence: CASKPLGGYGYTF. CDR3 bases: TGTGCCAGCAAACCCCTGGGGGGCTATGGCTACACCTTC.

The chain recombines TRBV5-4 with TRBJ2-2, with D tentatively TRBD2 (6 bases). V was cut by 4 bases and J by 5 bases, with 18 bases left in between. The germline gives CDR1 SGHNT, CDR2 YYREEE (reference sequence). The CDR3 has 16 residues. This chain's CDR3 is CASSPGAGLITGELFF. The CDR3 nucleotides are TGTGCCAGCAGCCCCGGGGCGGGGCTGATAACCGGGGAGCTGTTTTTT.

The chain recombines TRBV9 with TRBJ2-7, with 12 bases aligning to TRBD1. This CDR3 has 15 amino acids. Germline values: CDR1 SGDLS, CDR2 YYNGEE. V shed 3 bases, J shed 2 bases, and the junction held 3 bases outside the gene matches. This CDR3 reads CASSDGTGGPYEQYF. The CDR3 DNA reads as TGTGCCAGCAGCGACGGGACAGGGGGCCCCTACGAGCAGTACTTC.

In regard to this clone: A far larger clone is only one base removed, so a read error is likely. V gene TRBV6-8 combines with J gene TRBJ2-7, with D hard to call. Germline CDR1 and CDR2: MNHGY and SAAAGT. This CDR3 spans 10 amino acids. The CDR3 is CASRGYEQYF. The CDR3 coding sequence is TGCGCCAGCCGAGGCTACGAGCAGTACTTC.

J is TRBJ1-1 and V is TRBV27; 7 bases agree with TRBD1. The CDR3 covers 15 residues. V shed 4 bases and J 0 bases; nucleotides not matched to a gene: 5. Germline CDR1 and CDR2: MNHEY and SMNVEV (reference sequence). CDR3: CASSSKGQMNTEAFF. The CDR3 coding sequence is TGTGCCAGCAGTTCAAAGGGACAGATGAACACTGAAGCTTTCTTT.

The chain couples TRBV7-3 to TRBJ2-1, with TRBD2 matching 12 bases. The CDR3 sequence is 16 residues long. In germline, CDR1 is SGHTA, CDR2 FQGTGA. With 5 bases clipped from V and 8 bases from J, the junction kept 10 bases outside the gene matches. The CDR3 coding sequence is TGTGCCAGCAGCACGAGACGACTAGCGGGAGTGCATGAGCAGTTCTTC. This codes for CASSTRRLAGVHEQFF.

The gene calls are TRBV6-1 and TRBJ1-1; TRBD1 matches 7 bases. V lost 6 bases, J lost 3 bases, and 7 bases stayed unmatched. Germline CDR1 is MNHNS and CDR2 is SASEGT. There are 14 residues in the CDR3. The CDR3 coding sequence is TGTGCCAGCAGAACGACAGGGCGAGACACTGAAGCTTTCTTT. Protein: CASRTTGRDTEAFF.

This clone was found once. The J gene is TRBJ1-3, the V gene TRBV30; D ambiguous. V lost 1 base and J 0 bases, leaving 7 bases between the germline ends. The CDR3 is made up of 14 amino acids. Germline CDR1 and CDR2: GTSNPN and SVGIG (reference sequence). The CDR3 nucleotides are TGTGCCTGGAGTGAAGTCGGCTCTGGAAACACCATATATTTT. As protein: CAWSEVGSGNTIYF. The variable domain in full, completed from reference TRBV30 and TRBJ1-3, reads SQTIHQWPATLVQPVGSPLSLECTVEGTSNPNLYWYRQAAGRGLQLLFYSVGIGQISSEVPQNLSASRPQDRQFILSSKKLLLSDSGFYLCAWSEVGSGNTIYFGEGSWLTVV.

The chain carries TRBV9 and TRBJ2-2; 9 positions agree with TRBD2. CDR3 size: 19 residues. In germline, CDR1 is SGDLS, CDR2 YYNGEE. The V and J ends lost 3 bases and 4 bases, in that order; junction bases with no gene match: 16. CDR3 sequence: CASSESGTSRRAGTGELFF. The DNA for the CDR3 is TGTGCCAGCAGCGAGTCCGGGACTAGCAGGAGGGCCGGCACCGGGGAGCTGTTTTTT. Filled out from reference TRBV9 and TRBJ2-2, the complete variable domain reads DSGVTQTPKHLITATGQRVTLRCSPRSGDLSVYWYQQSLDQGLQFLIQYYNGEERAKGNILERFSAQQFPDLHSELNLSSLELGDSALYFCASSESGTSRRAGTGELFFGEGSRLTVL.

This sequence joins TRBV11-1 and TRBJ2-3, with D possibly being TRBD2 (6 bases). V was clipped by 1 base and J by 4 bases, with 12 bases between them. The CDR3 covers 15 residues. Germline CDR1 and CDR2: SGHAT and FQDESV (reference sequence). The CDR3 DNA sequence: TGTGCCAGCAGCTTAGGTGGCGGGGTCTCAGATACGCAGTATTTT. Translated, it gives CASSLGGGVSDTQYF.

This clone has a single count. The V and J genes are TRBV5-1 and TRBJ2-2, with 10 positions matching TRBD2. Germline CDR1 reads SGHRS; CDR2 reads YFSETQ. CDR3 length equals 16 residues. The V gene end was trimmed by 0 bases and the J gene end by 4 bases; junction bases not matched to a gene: 3. The CDR3 loop reads CASSLEPSGSTGELFF. CDR3 coding DNA: TGCGCCAGCAGCTTGGAGCCTAGCGGGAGCACCGGGGAGCTGTTTTTT.

J is TRBJ1-5 and V is TRBV19, with TRBD1 as a possible D gene (6 bases). Germline loops: CDR1 LNHDA, CDR2 SQIVND (reference sequence). The V end was cut by 4 bases, the J end by 4 bases, with 11 bases between. There are 14 residues in the CDR3. CDR3 amino acids: CASSTGARNQPQHF. The DNA for the CDR3 is TGTGCCAGTAGTACAGGGGCAAGGAATCAGCCCCAGCATTTT.

V gene TRBV4-3 combines with J gene TRBJ2-2; D call uncertain. The CDR3 sequence is 19 residues long. V was cut by 3 bases and J by 5 bases, with 25 bases left in between. From germline, CDR1 is LGHNA and CDR2 YSLEER. CDR3 protein: CASSHGPGEWLSRTGELFF. The CDR3 DNA reads TGCGCCAGCAGCCACGGACCCGGAGAGTGGTTATCTAGAACCGGGGAGCTGTTTTTT.

This sequence joins TRBV6-6 and TRBJ1-1; no definite D call. Trimming pared 2 bases from V and 4 bases from J, leaving 11 bases between. Germline V CDR1 and CDR2: MNHNY, SVGAGI (reference sequence). This CDR3 contains 14 residues. The CDR3 sequence is CASSYEQASTEAFF. DNA of the CDR3: TGTGCCAGCAGTTACGAGCAGGCCAGCACTGAAGCTTTCTTT.

V gene TRBV21-1 combines with J gene TRBJ2-1; TRBD2, the table's D call, lacks a check against the DNA. TRBV21-1 is annotated as a pseudogene. The CDR3 runs to 15 residues. The CDR3 DNA is TGTGCCAGCAGCCTCCTTGAGCGGGAGGGAAATGAGCAGTTCTTC. Translated: CASSLLEREGNEQFF.

The chain is built from TRBV7-2 and TRBJ1-1; a possible D gene is TRBD1 (6 bases). Germline values: CDR1 SGHTA, CDR2 FQGNSA. Trimming took off 6 bases at V and 1 base at J, with 9 bases between the two ends. This CDR3 contains 13 residues. CDR3 amino acids: CASSGGQNTEAFF. The CDR3 nucleotides are TGTGCCAGCAGTGGGGGACAGAACACTGAAGCTTTCTTT.

The J gene is TRBJ2-2, the V gene TRBV18, with TRBD2 matching over 9 bases. There are 18 residues in the CDR3. Germline loops: CDR1 KGHSH, CDR2 LQKENI. The J segment lost 6 bases and the V segment lost 1 base, leaving 12 bases of the junction unmatched. Here the CDR3 reads CASSPRGRATWLAGELFF. CDR3 DNA: TGTGCCAGCTCACCACGCGGGAGGGCCACGTGGTTGGCCGGGGAGCTGTTTTTT.

This clone appeared a single time. The rearrangement uses TRBV5-1 and TRBJ2-2; perhaps TRBD1 as D (5 bases). V dropped 6 bases and J dropped 2 bases, with 14 bases sitting between them. The CDR3 consists of 15 residues. CDR1 is SGHRS and CDR2 is YFSETQ in the germline V gene. The CDR3 here is CASNQGPSNTGELFF. CDR3 sequence (DNA): TGCGCCAGCAACCAGGGCCCCTCTAACACCGGGGAGCTGTTTTTT.